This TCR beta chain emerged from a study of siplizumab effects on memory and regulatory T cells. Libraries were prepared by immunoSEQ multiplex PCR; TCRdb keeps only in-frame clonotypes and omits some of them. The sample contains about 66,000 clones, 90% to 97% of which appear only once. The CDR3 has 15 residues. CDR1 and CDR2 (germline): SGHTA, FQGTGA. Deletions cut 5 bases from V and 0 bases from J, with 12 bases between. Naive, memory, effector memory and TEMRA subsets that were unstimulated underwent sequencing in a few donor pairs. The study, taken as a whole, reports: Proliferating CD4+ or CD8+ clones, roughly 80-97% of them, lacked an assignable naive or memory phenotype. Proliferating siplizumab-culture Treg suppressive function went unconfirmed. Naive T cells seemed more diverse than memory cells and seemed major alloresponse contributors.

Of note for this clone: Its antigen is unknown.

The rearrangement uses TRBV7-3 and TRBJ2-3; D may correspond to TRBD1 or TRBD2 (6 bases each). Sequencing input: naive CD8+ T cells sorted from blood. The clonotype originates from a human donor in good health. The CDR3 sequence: CASSPRGPSTDTQYF. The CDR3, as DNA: TGTGCCAGCAGCCCCCGGGGGCCCAGCACAGATACGCAGTATTTT. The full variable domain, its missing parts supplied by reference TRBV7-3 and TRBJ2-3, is GAGVSQTPSNKVTEKGKYVELRCDPISGHTALYWYRQSLGQGPEFLIYFQGTGAADDSGLPNDRFFAVRPEGSVSTLKIQRTERGDSAVYLCASSPRGPSTDTQYFGPGTRLTVL.